Only a few counts were recorded for the clone carrying this T cell receptor beta chain. Germline V gene lookup returns CDR1 MNHNS and CDR2 SASEGT. This CDR3 comprises 16 residues. The V and J ends lost 0 bases and 5 bases respectively, with 16 bases between them. TCRdb analysed the PCR reads with MiXCR anew, one entry per CDR3 protein. The table shows about 11,000 distinct CDR3 sequences, with roughly three fifths occurring only once. This specimen comes from a study of CD4 and CD8 cells across lung adenocarcinoma regions. Sequencing input: CD8+ T cells from the margin of a lung tumor. This receptor was taken from a male donor with lung adenocarcinoma. The CD4 and CD8 labels of this study may be unreliable. The rearrangement links TRBV6-1 to TRBJ1-2, with D perhaps TRBD1 (6 bases). CDR3 nucleotide sequence: TGTGCCAGCAGTGAAGCGCGGCAGGGGTATGGGTATGGCTACACCTTC. It is translated as CASSEARQGYGYGYTF.